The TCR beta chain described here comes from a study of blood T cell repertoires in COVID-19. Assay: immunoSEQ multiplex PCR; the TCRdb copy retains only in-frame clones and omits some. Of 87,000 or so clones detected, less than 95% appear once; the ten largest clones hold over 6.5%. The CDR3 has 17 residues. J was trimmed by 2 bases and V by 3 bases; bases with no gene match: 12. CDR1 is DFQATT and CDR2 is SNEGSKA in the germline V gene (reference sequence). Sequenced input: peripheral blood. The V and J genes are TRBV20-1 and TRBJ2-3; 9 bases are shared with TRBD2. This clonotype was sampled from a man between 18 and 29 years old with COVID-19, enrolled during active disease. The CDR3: CSASPFVAGDLTDTQYF. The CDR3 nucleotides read TGCAGTGCTAGTCCGTTTGTAGCGGGAGACCTCACAGATACGCAGTATTTT.